One and the same sample provided the 26 T cell receptor beta chains below, sequenced in a study of blood T cell repertoires in COVID-19. Measured with immunoSEQ multiplex PCR; TCRdb has only the in-frame clones, and not every one. The table lists about 110,000 clones, 70% to 85% of them singletons. Sequencing was performed on peripheral blood. These receptors all come from a man between 65 and 85 years old with active or convalescent COVID-19.

This clone has at least ten counts. This chain connects TRBV5-6 to TRBJ2-7; maybe TRBD1 (8 bases). The CDR3 extends over 14 amino acids. V was shortened by 3 bases and J by 2 bases, with 12 bases between the two germline ends. Germline-derived CDR1 and CDR2 are SGHDT and YYEEEE. The CDR3 here is CASSWTGRAYEQYF. The CDR3 bases are TGTGCCAGCAGCTGGACAGGGAGGGCCTACGAGCAGTACTTC.

The rearrangement uses TRBV18 and TRBJ2-7; 9 bases agree with TRBD1. The germline gives CDR1 KGHSH, CDR2 LQKENI. The V and J ends lost 3 bases and 1 base, in that order; junction bases with no gene match: 4. The CDR3 consists of 15 residues. The CDR3 nucleotides read TGTGCCAGCTCACCGGGACAGGGCAAGTCCTACGAGCAGTACTTC. Translated: CASSPGQGKSYEQYF. Looking up the rest from reference TRBV18 and TRBJ2-7 gives the full variable domain: NAGVMQNPRHLVRRRGQEARLRCSPMKGHSHVYWYRQLPEEGLKFMVYLQKENIIDESGMPKERFSAEFPKEGPSILRIQQVVRGDSAAYFCASSPGQGKSYEQYFGPGTRLTVT.

The chain uses TRBV10-3 and TRBJ2-1; 10 bases line up with TRBD2. Germline CDR1 is ENHRY and CDR2 is SYGVKD. The CDR3 is 15 amino acids. With V trimmed by 10 bases and J by 4 bases, 10 bases remained unmatched. Written as DNA, the CDR3 is TGTGCCACCCGATCAGCGGGAGGGCCGTACAATGAGCAGTTCTTC. Translated: CATRSAGGPYNEQFF.

The chain employs TRBV5-1 and TRBJ1-3, with 7 bases fitting TRBD1. The germline V gene has CDR1 SGHRS and CDR2 YFSETQ. The CDR3 is 15 amino acids. After removal of 4 bases from V and 0 bases from J, the junction contained 4 bases not matched to a gene. CDR3 coding DNA: TGCGCCAGCAGCGCGGGACAGCGCTCTGGAAACACCATATATTTT. Its protein is CASSAGQRSGNTIYF.

The chain carries TRBV9 and TRBJ2-3, with D maybe TRBD2 (6 bases). Germline loops: CDR1 SGDLS, CDR2 YYNGEE. V gave up 4 bases and J gave up 1 base, with 19 bases separating them. This CDR3 region has 17 residues. The CDR3 region is CASSPLGFGGGTDTQYF. The CDR3 bases are TGTGCCAGCAGCCCCCTCGGGTTCGGGGGTGGCACAGATACGCAGTATTTT.

This clone was detected only a few times. The chain links TRBV19 to TRBJ1-6, with 7 nucleotides matching TRBD1. The CDR3 is 18 residues long. CDR1 and CDR2 (germline): LNHDA, SQIVND (reference sequence). J lost 0 bases, V lost 6 bases, and 11 bases had no gene match. The DNA for the CDR3 is TGTGCCAGTAGCACACGGGACAGAGCGGCCTCCTATAATTCACCCCTCCACTTT. Its protein product is CASSTRDRAASYNSPLHF.

V usage is TRBV10-3 and J usage is TRBJ2-2, with D maybe TRBD1 (5 bases). CDR1 ENHRY and CDR2 SYGVKD come from the germline V gene. The V end was cut by 0 bases, the J end by 5 bases, with 13 bases between. CDR3 length: 16 residues. As DNA, the CDR3 is TGTGCCATCAGTGAGTCCAGTCCAGGGCGGACCGGGGAGCTGTTTTTT. It translates to CAISESSPGRTGELFF.

This clone was seen once. The CDR3 bases are TGTGCCAGCAGCTTAGCTCTCGGCTACGAGCAGTACTTC. As protein: CASSLALGYEQYF. The V call is TRBV7-9, the J call TRBJ2-7; D remains unclear. From germline, CDR1 is SEHNR and CDR2 FQNEAQ (reference sequence). Trimming removed 0 bases from V and 3 bases from J, with 6 bases in between. CDR3 length: 13 amino acids. Drawing the rest from reference TRBV7-9 and TRBJ2-7, the complete variable domain is DTGVSQNPRHKITKRGQNVTFRCDPISEHNRLYWYRQTLGQGPEFLTYFQNEAQLEKSRLLSDRFSAERPKGSFSTLEIQRTEQGDSAMYLCASSLALGYEQYFGPGTRLTVT.

This clone was seen a single time. V gene TRBV6-6 combines with J gene TRBJ2-3; D perhaps matches TRBD2 (6 bases). There are 15 residues in the CDR3. Germline V gives CDR1 MNHNY, CDR2 SVGAGI (reference sequence). V was cut by 2 bases and J by 2 bases, with 11 bases left in between. The CDR3 region is CASSYGGQTTDTQYF. CDR3 nucleotides: TGTGCCAGCAGTTACGGAGGGCAAACCACAGATACGCAGTATTTT.

The chain has TRBV6-4 and TRBJ1-2, with 7 bases identical to TRBD1. The CDR3 spans 14 residues. Germline CDR1 MRHNA, CDR2 SNTAGT. The J segment lost 7 bases and the V segment lost 10 bases, leaving 15 bases of the junction unmatched. The CDR3 region is CAILRIGHRGGYTF. The CDR3 nucleotides are TGTGCCATCCTAAGGATAGGGCACAGGGGTGGCTACACCTTC.

V and J are TRBV4-1 and TRBJ2-1, with 10 bases that match TRBD2. The germline CDR1 and CDR2 sequences are MGHRA and YSYEKL. CDR3 size: 16 residues. V lost 1 base, J lost 9 bases, and 9 bases stayed unmatched. CDR3 region: CASSQAKRGGFFEQFF. CDR3 sequence (DNA): TGCGCCAGCAGCCAAGCGAAGCGGGGGGGCTTTTTTGAGCAGTTCTTC.

The J gene is TRBJ2-7, the V gene TRBV27; a weak D match, TRBD2 (5 bases). Per the germline V gene, CDR1 is MNHEY and CDR2 is SMNVEV (reference sequence). V lost 2 bases, J lost 2 bases, and 10 bases lay in between. The CDR3 runs to 14 residues. The CDR3 DNA reads TGTGCCAGCAGTTTAGAGGGCCACCCCTACGAGCAGTACTTC. This codes for CASSLEGHPYEQYF.

The rearrangement joins TRBV7-6 to TRBJ2-7; 9 nucleotides match TRBD1. With 4 bases clipped from V and 3 bases from J, the junction kept 7 bases outside the gene matches. The germline gives CDR1 SGHVS, CDR2 FNYEAQ. This CDR3 region has 15 residues. CDR3 region: CASSSAPGQGYEQYF. CDR3 DNA: TGTGCCAGCAGCTCAGCCCCGGGACAGGGCTACGAGCAGTACTTC.

This chain uses TRBV5-1 with TRBJ2-3, with a weak D call TRBD1 (7 bases). V was clipped by 4 bases and J by 3 bases, with 18 bases between them. Germline lookup yields CDR1 SGHRS and CDR2 YFSETQ. This CDR3 region has 16 residues. CDR3: CASSQYETGRTDTQYF. CDR3 sequence (DNA): TGCGCCAGCAGCCAGTACGAGACAGGGAGGACAGATACGCAGTATTTT.

There are a few counts of this clone. The chain carries TRBV4-2 and TRBJ2-1, with 8 bases that match TRBD2. In germline, CDR1 is LGHNA, CDR2 YNFKEQ. The CDR3 is 16 residues long. The J segment lost 7 bases and the V segment lost 3 bases, leaving 11 bases of the junction unmatched. The CDR3 region is CASSHSGTSVKNEQFF. Here the CDR3 DNA reads TGTGCCAGCAGCCACTCCGGGACTAGTGTGAAGAATGAGCAGTTCTTC.

The rearrangement joins TRBV10-2 to TRBJ1-1; no definite D call. The CDR3 runs to 15 residues. With 9 bases removed from V and 2 bases from J, the gap between germline ends came to 19 bases. Germline CDR1 reads WSHSY; CDR2 reads SAAADI. The chain's CDR3 is CASRGSQYFNTEAFF. CDR3 bases: TGCGCCAGTCGAGGCAGCCAATACTTTAACACTGAAGCTTTCTTT.

This chain links TRBV4-1 with TRBJ1-1, with D perhaps matching TRBD1 (5 bases). V lost 1 base to trimming and J lost 3 bases, with 18 bases between them. Germline-derived CDR1 and CDR2 are MGHRA and YSYEKL. The CDR3 length is 17 residues. CDR3: CASSQAPRGRADTEAFF. For the CDR3, the DNA is TGCGCCAGCAGCCAAGCCCCTAGAGGCAGGGCGGACACTGAAGCTTTCTTT.

This clone has just one count. The chain has TRBV12-3 or TRBV12-4 and TRBJ2-3, with D maybe TRBD1 (5 bases). The CDR3 runs to 13 residues. Trimming cost V 7 bases and J 2 bases, with 10 bases left between them. Written as DNA, the CDR3 is TGTGCCAGCAAACAGGACAACACAGATACGCAGTATTTT. As protein: CASKQDNTDTQYF.

The V call is TRBV20-1, the J call TRBJ1-5, with a weak D call TRBD1 (6 bases). Germline V CDR1 and CDR2: DFQATT, SNEGSKA (reference sequence). The CDR3 length is 14 residues. Trimming removed 3 bases at V and 3 bases at J, with 12 bases between. CDR3 bases: TGCAGTGCTAGTAAAGGGGGTACCAATCAGCCCCAGCATTTT. Translating gives CSASKGGTNQPQHF.

The chain couples TRBV18 to TRBJ2-3, with 10 bases that match TRBD1. The CDR3 length is 13 residues. The V gene end was trimmed by 8 bases and the J gene end by 6 bases; junction bases not matched to a gene: 5. Germline V gene data show CDR1 as KGHSH and CDR2 as LQKENI. The CDR3 region is CASTGQGMDTQYF. The CDR3 DNA sequence: TGTGCCAGCACGGGACAGGGGATGGATACGCAGTATTTT.

V and J are TRBV24-1 and TRBJ2-1; 10 nucleotides match TRBD2. The CDR3 is 15 amino acids. Germline CDR1 is KGHDR and CDR2 is SFDVKD. J lost 1 base, V lost 7 bases, and 3 bases had no gene match. In nucleotides, the CDR3 is TGTGCCACCAGCACTAGCGGGGAATCCTACAATGAGCAGTTCTTC. It translates to CATSTSGESYNEQFF.

In this sample, this clone turned up a few times. V is TRBV18 and J is TRBJ2-1; D uncertain. The CDR3 is 13 residues long. V gave up 7 bases and J gave up 9 bases, with 16 bases separating them. Germline V gives CDR1 KGHSH, CDR2 LQKENI. CDR3 nucleotide sequence: TGTGCCAGCTTAGAACCCCCTAGGATTGAGCAGTTCTTC. Amino acids: CASLEPPRIEQFF.

This chain connects TRBV2 to TRBJ2-7; TRBD2 matches 10 bases. The CDR3 has 15 residues. Germline CDR1 reads SNHLY; CDR2 reads FYNNEI. The J segment lost 2 bases and the V segment lost 8 bases, leaving 9 bases of the junction unmatched. The CDR3 DNA reads as TGTGCCAGCGGATTCTCTAGCGGGGGAACCTACGAGCAGTACTTC. Translated, it gives CASGFSSGGTYEQYF.

Comments on this clone: Other DNA sequences in this sample translate to the same CDR3. V usage is TRBV2 and J usage is TRBJ1-1; D remains unclear. The germline V gene encodes CDR1 SNHLY and CDR2 FYNNEI. CDR3 size: 13 residues. The ends were cut back, 2 bases at V and 1 base at J, with 5 bases in the middle. In DNA, the CDR3 is TGTGCCAGCAGTGAAAGAGAGAACACTGAAGCTTTCTTT. This sequence encodes CASSERENTEAFF. Looking up the rest from reference TRBV2 and TRBJ1-1 gives the full variable domain: EPEVTQTPSHQVTQMGQEVILRCVPISNHLYFYWYRQILGQKVEFLVSFYNNEISEKSEIFDDQFSVERPDGSNFTLKIRSTKLEDSAMYFCASSERENTEAFFGQGTRLTVV.

This clone was counted once. The chain carries TRBV24-1 and TRBJ2-1, with 13 bases fitting TRBD2. Trimming took 4 bases from V and 8 from J; bases not matched to a gene: 7. The CDR3 is 16 amino acids. Germline values: CDR1 KGHDR, CDR2 SFDVKD. The CDR3 here is CATSDPGLAGFYEQFF. As DNA, the CDR3 is TGTGCCACCAGTGACCCGGGACTAGCGGGGTTCTATGAGCAGTTCTTC.

This chain connects TRBV3-1 (or the pseudogene TRBV3-2) to TRBJ2-6; TRBD1 matches 8 bases. The CDR3 extends over 16 amino acids. CDR1 LGHDT and CDR2 YNNKEL come from the germline V gene (reference sequence). With 8 bases clipped from V and 0 bases from J, the junction kept 6 bases outside the gene matches. CDR3 bases: TGTGCCAGCGTCTACAGGGGGAACTCTGGGGCCAACGTCCTGACTTTC. Its translation: CASVYRGNSGANVLTF.